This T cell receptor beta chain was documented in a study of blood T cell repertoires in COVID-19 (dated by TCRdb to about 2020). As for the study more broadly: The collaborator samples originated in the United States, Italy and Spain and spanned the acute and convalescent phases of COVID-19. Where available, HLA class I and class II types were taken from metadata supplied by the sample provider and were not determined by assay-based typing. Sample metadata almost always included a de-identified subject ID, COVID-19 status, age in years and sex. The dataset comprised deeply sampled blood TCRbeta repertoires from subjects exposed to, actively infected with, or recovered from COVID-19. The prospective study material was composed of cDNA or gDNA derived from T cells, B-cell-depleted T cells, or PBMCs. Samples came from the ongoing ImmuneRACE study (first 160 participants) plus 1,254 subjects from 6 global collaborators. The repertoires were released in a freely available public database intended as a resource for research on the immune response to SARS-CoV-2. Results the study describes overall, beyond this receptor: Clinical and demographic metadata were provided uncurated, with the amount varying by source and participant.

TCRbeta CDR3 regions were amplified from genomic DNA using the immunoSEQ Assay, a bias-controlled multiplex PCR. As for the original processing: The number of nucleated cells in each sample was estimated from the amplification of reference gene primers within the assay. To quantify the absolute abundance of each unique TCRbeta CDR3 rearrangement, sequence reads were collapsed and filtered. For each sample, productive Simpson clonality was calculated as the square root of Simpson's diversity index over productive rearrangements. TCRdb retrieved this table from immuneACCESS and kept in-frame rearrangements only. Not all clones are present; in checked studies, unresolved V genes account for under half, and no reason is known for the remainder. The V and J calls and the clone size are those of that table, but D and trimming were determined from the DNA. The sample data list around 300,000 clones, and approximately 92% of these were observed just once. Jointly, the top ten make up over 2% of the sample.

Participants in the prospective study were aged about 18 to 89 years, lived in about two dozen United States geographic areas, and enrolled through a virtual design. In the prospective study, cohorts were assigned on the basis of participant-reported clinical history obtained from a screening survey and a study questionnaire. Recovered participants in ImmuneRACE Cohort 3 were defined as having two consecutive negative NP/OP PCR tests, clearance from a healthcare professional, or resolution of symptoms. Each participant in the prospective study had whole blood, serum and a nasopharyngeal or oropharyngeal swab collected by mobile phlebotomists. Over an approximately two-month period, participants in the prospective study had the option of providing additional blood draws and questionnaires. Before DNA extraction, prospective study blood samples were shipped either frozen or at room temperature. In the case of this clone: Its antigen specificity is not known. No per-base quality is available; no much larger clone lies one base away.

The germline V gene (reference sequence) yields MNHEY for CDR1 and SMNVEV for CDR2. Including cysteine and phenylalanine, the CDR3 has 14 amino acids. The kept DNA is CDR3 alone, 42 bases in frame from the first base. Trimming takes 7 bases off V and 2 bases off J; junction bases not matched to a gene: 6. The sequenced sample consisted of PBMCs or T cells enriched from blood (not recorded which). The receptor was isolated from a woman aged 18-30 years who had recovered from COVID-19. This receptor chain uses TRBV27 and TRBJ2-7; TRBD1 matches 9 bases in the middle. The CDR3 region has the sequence CASKRQGGTYEQYF. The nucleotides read TGTGCCAGCAAGAGACAGGGGGGAACCTACGAGCAGTACTTC.